This TCR beta chain was sequenced in a study of blood T cell repertoires in COVID-19. This clone appeared once. Those who participated ranged in age from roughly 18 to 89 years and resided in about two dozen US areas. Assignment of participants to cohorts was predicated upon participant-reported clinical history. A case of COVID-19 had been met by exposed participants within 2 weeks before study entry. Generated by immunoSEQ multiplex PCR, the TCRdb table keeps only in-frame clones and is missing some. The profile shows 250,000 or so clones, about four fifths of them singletons. The germline V gene has CDR1 SGHTA and CDR2 FQGTGA. This CDR3 is 13 amino acids long. Unmatched junction bases numbered 4, after V lost 5 bases and J lost 5 bases.

The receptor comes from a woman in her thirties or forties who had been exposed to COVID-19. The sequencing sample was made of PBMCs or T cells enriched from blood (not recorded which). V gene TRBV7-3 combines with J gene TRBJ1-1; 8 bases map to TRBD1. The DNA of the CDR3 is TGTGCCAGCAGCCTCCAGGGGGCTACTGAAGCTTTCTTT. Amino acids: CASSLQGATEAFF.